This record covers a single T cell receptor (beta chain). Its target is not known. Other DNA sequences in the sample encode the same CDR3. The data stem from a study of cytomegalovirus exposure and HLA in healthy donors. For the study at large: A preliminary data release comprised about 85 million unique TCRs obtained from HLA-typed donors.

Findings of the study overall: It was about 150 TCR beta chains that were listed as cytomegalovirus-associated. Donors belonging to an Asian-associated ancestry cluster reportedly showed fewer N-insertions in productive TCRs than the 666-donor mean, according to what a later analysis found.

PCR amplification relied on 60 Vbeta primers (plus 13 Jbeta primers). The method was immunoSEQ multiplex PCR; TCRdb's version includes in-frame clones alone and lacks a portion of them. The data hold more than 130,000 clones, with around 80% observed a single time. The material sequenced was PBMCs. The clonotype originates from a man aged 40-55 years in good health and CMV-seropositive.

The CDR3, as DNA: TGCAGCGTCGAGGACAGGGCCGGCTACACCTTC. Encoded protein: CSVEDRAGYTF. The chain is built from TRBV29-1 and TRBJ1-2; 8 bases map to TRBD1. The trim removed 6 bases at V and 8 bases at J, leaving 5 bases unmatched. CDR3 size: 11 residues. CDR1 SQVTM and CDR2 ANQGSEA come from the germline V gene.